This entry features one TCR beta chain sequence. Its target is not known. Patients suffered from locally advanced or metastatic urothelial carcinoma. What went into each PCR as a spike was synthetic TCR analog templates. Using immunoSEQ multiplex PCR, the repertoire was profiled, and TCRdb retains in-frame clones only, with some absent. Here the sample spans tens of thousands of clones, roughly 86% being singletons. CDR1 and CDR2 (germline): MNHNS, SASEGT. V lost 6 bases, J lost 1 base, and 2 bases stayed unmatched. The CDR3 totals 14 residues. This record belongs to a study of PD-L1 blockade in urothelial cancer. Study in general: Blood was tested 3 weeks (second dose) and 6 weeks into treatment. Findings and limits, study-wide: Blood clones associated with the tumor expanded more at 3 weeks in durable-benefit patients.

This material consisted of PBMCs, taken around atezolizumab (anti-PD-L1) treatment. The sequence derives from a man aged 50-59 years with urothelial cancer. The chain is built from TRBV6-1 and TRBJ2-7, with 11 bases aligning to TRBD2. CDR3 residues: CASRTSGKSYEQYF. DNA of the CDR3: TGTGCCAGCAGGACTAGCGGGAAGTCCTACGAGCAGTACTTC.